These 31 T cell receptor beta chains came from one sample sequenced in a study of graft-versus-host responses after intestinal transplantation. Libraries were prepared by immunoSEQ multiplex PCR; TCRdb keeps only in-frame clonotypes and omits some of them. The sample has around 30,000 clones; 83% are singletons. The source was PBMCs, collected around 28 days after intestinal transplant. The receptors come from a human patient who received an intestinal transplant, so some T cells may come from the graft donor.

In its sample, this clone was seen once. This chain connects TRBV7-3 to TRBJ2-3; 7 bases map to TRBD2. V was pared by 1 base and J by 5 bases, with 15 bases of the junction left unmatched. The CDR3 totals 18 residues. In germline, CDR1 is SGHTA, CDR2 FQGTGA. As DNA, the CDR3 is TGTGCCAGCAGCTTAAGGTCCCCCGGGGCGGGAGCAGGAGATACGCAGTATTTT. Its protein is CASSLRSPGAGAGDTQYF.

V and J are TRBV5-1 and TRBJ2-1, with D unclear. This CDR3 has 16 amino acids. Germline V gives CDR1 SGHRS, CDR2 YFSETQ. V lost 0 bases and J lost 4, with 14 bases in between. The CDR3 region is CASSLDGSVKYNEQFF. In nucleotides, the CDR3 is TGCGCCAGCAGCTTGGACGGGTCAGTCAAATACAATGAGCAGTTCTTC.

This rearrangement joins TRBV5-5 to TRBJ2-7; possible D gene TRBD1, 5 bases. V dropped 6 bases and J dropped 0 bases, with 13 bases sitting between them. This CDR3 has 14 amino acids. Germline V lookup: CDR1 SGHKS, CDR2 YYEKEE (reference sequence). The CDR3 loop reads CASIEDTISYEQYF. In DNA, the CDR3 is TGTGCCAGCATCGAGGACACCATCTCCTACGAGCAGTACTTC. Full variable domain (outside the CDR3, taken from reference TRBV5-5 and TRBJ2-7): DAGVTQSPTHLIKTRGQQVTLRCSPISGHKSVSWYQQVLGQGPQFIFQYYEKEERGRGNFPDRFSARQFPNYSSELNVNALLLGDSALYLCASIEDTISYEQYFGPGTRLTVT.

The chain uses TRBV7-2 and TRBJ1-6; D possibly corresponds to TRBD1 (5 bases). V gave up 4 bases and J gave up 9 bases, with 19 bases separating them. This CDR3 spans 16 amino acids. Germline V gene sequence: CDR1 SGHTA, CDR2 FQGNSA. CDR3 DNA sequence: TGTGCCAGCAGCTCTATTCAGGGCAGTATCGCTTCACCCCTCCACTTT. It specifies CASSSIQGSIASPLHF.

This clone was observed a single time. Compared with germline, one end of the junction differs, possibly owing to a read error. Within the sample, other DNA sequences also encode this same CDR3. The rearrangement links TRBV28 to TRBJ2-7, with D unclear. The germline gives CDR1 MDHEN, CDR2 SYDVKM. The length of the CDR3 is 19 residues. The CDR3 loop is CASSLCGRLGKAGACEQYF. Here the CDR3 DNA reads TGCGCCAGCAGTTTATGCGGTCGTTTGGGGAAGGCCGGAGCATGCGAGCAGTACTTC. The whole variable domain, remainder taken from reference TRBV28 and TRBJ2-7, is DVKVTQSSRYLVKRTGEKVFLECVQDMDHENMFWYRQDPGLGLRLIYFSYDVKMKEKGDIPEGYSVSREKKERFSLILESASTNQTSMYLCASSLCGRLGKAGACEQYFGPGTRLTVT.

V usage is TRBV15 and J usage is TRBJ1-2; tentative D call: TRBD1 (5 bases). The germline gives CDR1 LNHNV, CDR2 YYDKDF (reference sequence). This CDR3 is built from 15 residues. The V and J ends lost 0 bases and 4 bases respectively, with 12 bases between them. The CDR3, as DNA: TGTGCCACCAGCAGAGATTTGGGGCAGGTCTATGGCTACACCTTC. Amino acids: CATSRDLGQVYGYTF.

This clone has a single count. CDR3 in amino acids: CASSSYNEQFF. In DNA, the CDR3 is TGCGCCAGCAGCTCCTACAATGAGCAGTTCTTC. This chain links TRBV5-1 with TRBJ2-1; D remains unclear. The length of the CDR3 is 11 residues. V gave up 3 bases and J gave up 2 bases, with 0 bases separating them. Germline lookup yields CDR1 SGHRS and CDR2 YFSETQ.

J is TRBJ1-1 and V is TRBV15, with D possibly being TRBD1 (5 bases). CDR3 length: 16 amino acids. V lost 0 bases, J lost 10 bases, and 21 bases lay in between. Germline lookup yields CDR1 LNHNV and CDR2 YYDKDF (reference sequence). This CDR3 is CATSRDGDGWSAGAFF. As DNA, the CDR3 is TGTGCCACCAGCAGAGATGGGGACGGCTGGTCCGCGGGAGCTTTCTTT.

V is TRBV5-1 and J is TRBJ1-2, with 10 bases fitting TRBD1. CDR1 and CDR2 from the germline V gene are SGHRS and YFSETQ. V trimming: 4 bases; J trimming: 4 bases; junction bases outside the gene matches: 13. The CDR3 length is 17 residues. Here the CDR3 reads CASSPSPGTGVGYGYTF. The DNA for the CDR3 is TGCGCCAGCAGCCCTTCCCCAGGGACAGGGGTGGGCTATGGCTACACCTTC.

The V call is TRBV6-5, the J call TRBJ2-1, with TRBD2 identical over 11 bases. The trim removed 6 bases at V and 7 bases at J, leaving 8 bases unmatched. The CDR3 totals 15 residues. CDR1 and CDR2 from the germline V gene are MNHEY and SVGAGI. This CDR3 is CASSLSGGASNEQFF. The CDR3 nucleotides are TGTGCCAGCAGCCTTAGCGGGGGGGCGAGTAATGAGCAGTTCTTC.

The chain employs TRBV27 and TRBJ2-1, with 8 nucleotides matching TRBD2. This CDR3 comprises 18 residues. V was pared by 6 bases and J by 1 base, with 14 bases of the junction left unmatched. CDR1 and CDR2 from the germline V gene are MNHEY and SMNVEV (reference sequence). CDR3 in amino acids: CASSWTSSIEGSYNEQFF. The CDR3 bases are TGTGCCAGCAGCTGGACTAGCAGTATCGAGGGGTCCTACAATGAGCAGTTCTTC.

V gene TRBV6-5 combines with J gene TRBJ1-4, with 8 bases matching TRBD1. V gave up 0 bases and J gave up 4 bases; unmatched junction bases: 1. This CDR3 region has 15 residues. Looked up from germline, CDR1 is MNHEY and CDR2 is SVGAGI. In DNA form, the CDR3 reads TGTGCCAGCAGTTACTCCAGGGGGCGTAATGAAAAACTGTTTTTT. Its translation: CASSYSRGRNEKLFF.

CDR3 in DNA: TGCGCCAGCAGCTACGACAGGGAATACCTAACCTACGAGCAGTACTTC. This encodes CASSYDREYLTYEQYF. The chain uses TRBV4-1 and TRBJ2-7, with 7 bases lining up with TRBD1. The ends lost 5 bases at V and 2 bases at J; junction bases unmatched: 12. The CDR3 is 16 amino acids. The V gene's germline CDR1 is MGHRA and CDR2 YSYEKL.

The chain combines TRBV28 with TRBJ2-3; D might be TRBD2 (6 bases). V was shortened by 3 bases and J by 9 bases, with 19 bases between the two germline ends. CDR1 MDHEN and CDR2 SYDVKM come from the germline V gene. The length of the CDR3 is 15 residues. CDR3 nucleotides: TGTGCCAGCAGTTTTAGATGGGCGGGACGAGAGACGCAGTATTTT. This translates into CASSFRWAGRETQYF.

This sequence joins TRBV28 and TRBJ1-1, with D tentatively TRBD1 (5 bases). V was cut by 2 bases and J by 5 bases, with 12 bases left in between. The CDR3 runs 14 residues. Germline CDR1 MDHEN, CDR2 SYDVKM. The CDR3 DNA follows: TGTGCCAGCAGTTTAACCCAGGGAAAGACTGAAGCTTTCTTT. Translating gives CASSLTQGKTEAFF.

The chain couples TRBV9 to TRBJ2-3, with D uncertain. V shed 0 bases and J shed 4 bases, with 12 bases lying between them. The CDR3 spans 15 residues. CDR1 is SGDLS and CDR2 is YYNGEE in the germline V gene. The DNA of the CDR3 is TGTGCCAGCAGCGTAGTTGCAGGTTCCGCAGATACGCAGTATTTT. This encodes CASSVVAGSADTQYF.

The chain uses TRBV19 and TRBJ2-2; no definite D call. This CDR3 contains 13 residues. Germline V gene sequence: CDR1 LNHDA, CDR2 SQIVND (reference sequence). Trimming pared 7 bases from V and 3 bases from J, leaving 9 bases between. For the CDR3, the DNA is TGTGCCAGTATGGTCAGCTACACCGGGGAGCTGTTTTTT. This codes for CASMVSYTGELFF.

This chain joins TRBV5-1 and TRBJ2-3; D gene uncertain. Trimming shortened V by 0 bases and J by 1 base, and 3 bases separated the two germline ends. The CDR3 sequence is 13 residues long. Germline CDR1 reads SGHRS; CDR2 reads YFSETQ. The DNA of the CDR3 is TGCGCCAGCAGCTTGGCAGGCACAGATACGCAGTATTTT. Encoded protein: CASSLAGTDTQYF.

Worth noting for this clone: The identical CDR3 is also encoded by other nucleotide sequences in the sample. The chain combines TRBV9 with TRBJ2-5, with TRBD1 matching 9 bases. Germline lookup yields CDR1 SGDLS and CDR2 YYNGEE. This CDR3 has 17 amino acids. V gave up 4 bases and J gave up 5 bases; unmatched junction bases: 15. DNA for the CDR3: TGTGCCAGCAGCTCCTCAAGGACGGGACAGGGCCACGAGACCCAGTACTTC. This encodes CASSSSRTGQGHETQYF. The variable domain in full, with the rest retrieved from reference TRBV9 and TRBJ2-5, is DSGVTQTPKHLITATGQRVTLRCSPRSGDLSVYWYQQSLDQGLQFLIQYYNGEERAKGNILERFSAQQFPDLHSELNLSSLELGDSALYFCASSSSRTGQGHETQYFGPGTRLLVL.

There are a few counts of this clone. The J gene is TRBJ1-1, the V gene TRBV4-1; the D gene is possibly TRBD1 (5 bases). CDR3 length equals 15 residues. CDR1 is MGHRA, CDR2 YSYEKL, per germline. The germline V and J ends were trimmed by 10 bases and 1 base, with 19 bases remaining between them. The CDR3, as DNA: TGCGCCATCCTCTCGTTAATGGACACGAACACTGAAGCTTTCTTT. Translation: CAILSLMDTNTEAFF.

The genes are TRBV2 and TRBJ2-2, with no clear D. V was clipped by 0 bases and J by 4 bases, with 0 bases between them. Germline-derived CDR1 and CDR2 are SNHLY and FYNNEI. The length of the CDR3 is 12 residues. The CDR3 sequence: CASSEATGELFF. Here the CDR3 DNA reads TGTGCCAGCAGTGAAGCCACCGGGGAGCTGTTTTTT.

The rearrangement uses TRBV5-1 and TRBJ2-7, with TRBD1 matching 7 bases. The CDR3 is made up of 13 amino acids. The J segment lost 4 bases and the V segment lost 4 bases, leaving 5 bases of the junction unmatched. Looked up from germline, CDR1 is SGHRS and CDR2 is YFSETQ. The CDR3 reads CASSPGTEYEQYF. In DNA form, the CDR3 reads TGCGCCAGCAGCCCCGGGACAGAGTACGAGCAGTACTTC.

The rearrangement joins TRBV18 to TRBJ2-1; TRBD1 might be the D (6 bases). The CDR3 covers 16 residues. Germline V gives CDR1 KGHSH, CDR2 LQKENI. V dropped 3 bases and J dropped 0 bases, with 12 bases sitting between them. The CDR3 region has the DNA TGTGCCAGCTCACCCTTTACAGGGACCTCCTACAATGAGCAGTTCTTC. Protein sequence: CASSPFTGTSYNEQFF.

The V call is TRBV7-9, the J call TRBJ2-5; TRBD1 or TRBD2 may be the D gene (5 bases each). Germline V gives CDR1 SEHNR, CDR2 FQNEAQ (reference sequence). V was trimmed by 5 bases and J by 2 bases, leaving 15 bases between them. This CDR3 comprises 15 residues. The CDR3 DNA reads as TGTGCCAGCAGCCCATGGGACGGAGTTCAAGAGACCCAGTACTTC. It specifies CASSPWDGVQETQYF.

This chain joins TRBV28 and TRBJ1-2, with 12 bases identical to TRBD1. Losses at the gene ends were 7 bases for V and 8 bases for J; bases not matched to a gene: 11. The CDR3 totals 15 residues. Germline values: CDR1 MDHEN, CDR2 SYDVKM. CDR3 coding DNA: TGTGCCAGCACCCATTCCGGGACAGGGGGCGGCGGCTACACCTTC. It is translated as CASTHSGTGGGGYTF.

The chain employs TRBV15 and TRBJ2-7, with TRBD1 identical over 9 bases. V lost 5 bases, J lost 4 bases, and 6 bases stayed unmatched. The CDR3 sequence is 14 residues long. CDR1 and CDR2 from the germline V gene are LNHNV and YYDKDF (reference sequence). CDR3 bases: TGTGCCACCAGCCCGACAGGGGGTCGGTACGAGCAGTACTTC. Its translation is CATSPTGGRYEQYF.

This clone was found a few times. The CDR3 reads CASSFRGSSYEQYF. The CDR3 DNA is TGTGCCAGCAGTTTCAGGGGGAGCTCCTACGAGCAGTACTTC. This chain links TRBV6-5 with TRBJ2-7; TRBD1 aligns across 7 bases. The V and J ends lost 4 bases and 0 bases, in that order; junction bases with no gene match: 3. This CDR3 contains 14 residues. Germline V gene lookup returns CDR1 MNHEY and CDR2 SVGAGI.

The gene calls are TRBV6-5 and TRBJ2-7; D is uncertain. Germline CDR1 and CDR2: MNHEY and SVGAGI. The V end lost 5 bases, the J end lost 3 bases, and 11 bases lay between the germline ends. CDR3 size: 13 residues. In DNA, the CDR3 is TGTGCCAGCAGTCTCCAGGCATACTACGAGCAGTACTTC. Residues: CASSLQAYYEQYF.

To note about this clone: A read error may account for a junction end that differs from germline. The genes are TRBV28 and TRBJ2-5; D is unresolved. The CDR3 covers 16 residues. Germline CDR1 and CDR2: MDHEN and SYDVKM. Here the CDR3 DNA reads TGTGCCAGCGGTTTTGGCCTTAGGTTGTACCAAGAGACCCAGTACTTC. This gives the protein CASGFGLRLYQETQYF.

In regard to this clone: At one boundary the junction diverges from the germline segment, which might be a read error. The rearrangement links TRBV19 to TRBJ1-4; 9 bases match TRBD1. Germline lookup yields CDR1 LNHDA and CDR2 SQIVND (reference sequence). The CDR3 is made up of 16 amino acids. For the CDR3, the DNA is TGTGCCAGTAGTCCTTTGACAGGGGGTCCGCATGAAAAACTGGTTTTT. It specifies CASSPLTGGPHEKLVF.

J is TRBJ2-3 and V is TRBV11-3; 14 nucleotides agree with TRBD2. This CDR3 spans 17 amino acids. V lost 4 bases and J lost 1; bases outside the gene matches: 4. CDR1 is SGHNT, CDR2 YENEEA, per germline. In DNA form, the CDR3 reads TGTGCCAGCAGCTCCGGGACTAGCGGGGGAGGCACAGATACGCAGTATTTT. Residues: CASSSGTSGGGTDTQYF.